These T cell receptor beta chains were read from a single sample in a study of T-cell reconstitution after alpha-beta-depleted transplantation in children. TCRdb processed the PCR reads anew with MiXCR; each CDR3 protein has one entry. The table includes 250,000 to 300,000 distinct CDR3 sequences, about 9.5% detected once. Sequencing used PBMCs, obtained before TCRalphabeta/CD19-depleted stem cell transplant. The receptors were gathered from a boy in the first two years of life with acute myeloid leukemia, due to receive a stem cell transplant. The conserved cysteine and the conserved F or W are not part of the CDR3 here. Fields, in order: CDR3 length, clone size, V gene, CDR3 protein. Size is omitted from some rows. Given values are once, few, many or a class for expanded clones.

len: 11
abundance: many
v_gene: TRBV7-2
CDR3aa: ASSLEASNEQY

len: 10
abundance: many
v_gene: TRBV28
CDR3aa: ASTIQGKPQH

len: 14
abundance: few
v_gene: TRBV28
CDR3aa: ASTPTTDYLSDTQY

len: 12
abundance: many
v_gene: TRBV10-3
CDR3aa: ATRGTGSSYEQY

len: 12
abundance: few
v_gene: TRBV30
CDR3aa: AWSTGQGRYEQY

len: 12
abundance: few
v_gene: TRBV5-1
CDR3aa: ASGRGLNTGELF

len: 12
abundance: -
v_gene: TRBV10-3
CDR3aa: AISAPDISYEQY

len: 12
abundance: many
v_gene: TRBV18
CDR3aa: ASSPPVGGGEAF

len: 10
abundance: many
v_gene: TRBV28
CDR3aa: AIRTGENIQY

len: 13
abundance: many
v_gene: TRBV5-1
CDR3aa: ASSPDRTLIYEQY

len: 13
abundance: many
v_gene: TRBV10-3
CDR3aa: AIREGWGLFYEQY

len: 9
abundance: many
v_gene: TRBV12-3/TRBV12-4
CDR3aa: ASSLSRELF

len: 15
abundance: many
v_gene: TRBV4-2
CDR3aa: ASSQEAGGAVTDTQY

len: 12
abundance: many
v_gene: TRBV5-1
CDR3aa: ASSPWTRGNTIY

len: 13
abundance: many
v_gene: TRBV7-8
CDR3aa: ASSSAGGVIHTQY

len: 13
abundance: many
v_gene: TRBV7-3
CDR3aa: ASCSTRGCTDTQY

len: 12
abundance: many
v_gene: TRBV7-9
CDR3aa: ASSSTVSGNTIY

len: 11
abundance: -
v_gene: TRBV12-3/TRBV12-4
CDR3aa: ASSADSIIEQY

len: 12
abundance: many
v_gene: TRBV12-3/TRBV12-4
CDR3aa: ASSLPGLVKEQF

len: 11
abundance: many
v_gene: TRBV12-3/TRBV12-4
CDR3aa: ASNLGGAETQY

len: 13
abundance: many
v_gene: TRBV5-6
CDR3aa: ASSGLAGNSYEQY

len: 12
abundance: many
v_gene: TRBV12-3/TRBV12-4
CDR3aa: ASSPIEKAYEQY

len: 13
abundance: many
v_gene: TRBV7-7
CDR3aa: ASSLAIGGQETQY

len: 10
abundance: many
v_gene: TRBV12-3/TRBV12-4
CDR3aa: ASSSARVGYT

len: 14
abundance: many
v_gene: TRBV28
CDR3aa: ASSFRRGGSYNEQF

len: 11
abundance: many
v_gene: TRBV5-1
CDR3aa: ASSLGRFEPQH

len: 16
abundance: -
v_gene: TRBV20-1
CDR3aa: SATHFPGLARPKNIQY

len: 12
abundance: many
v_gene: TRBV24-1
CDR3aa: ATSDAGQYDGYT

len: 13
abundance: many
v_gene: TRBV28
CDR3aa: ASSEPTAPSYEQY

len: 9
abundance: many
v_gene: TRBV29-1
CDR3aa: SVVDRRPQY

len: 14
abundance: few
v_gene: TRBV30
CDR3aa: AWSRGYGAAGYGYT

len: 13
abundance: many
v_gene: TRBV4-2
CDR3aa: ASSPLTETNEKLF

len: 12
abundance: once
v_gene: TRBV12-3/TRBV12-4
CDR3aa: ASTTSGWGYEQY

len: 13
abundance: many
v_gene: TRBV7-9
CDR3aa: ASSLFGRGLETQY

len: 14
abundance: many
v_gene: TRBV28
CDR3aa: ASIAPPGTDIYEQY

len: 14
abundance: -
v_gene: TRBV12-3/TRBV12-4
CDR3aa: ASSRGGTAYNSPLH

len: 16
abundance: many
v_gene: TRBV2
CDR3aa: ASSGLTGGRTVTDTQY

len: 12
abundance: -
v_gene: TRBV20-1
CDR3aa: SAWGQASYNEQF

len: 10
abundance: many
v_gene: TRBV6-6
CDR3aa: ATSGGAQPQH

len: 14
abundance: -
v_gene: TRBV5-1
CDR3aa: ASSGGLTGNQETQY

len: 14
abundance: few
v_gene: TRBV5-1
CDR3aa: ASSLVIRGGTGELF

len: 13
abundance: few
v_gene: TRBV18
CDR3aa: ASSPPSGQAYGYT

len: 11
abundance: many
v_gene: TRBV5-6
CDR3aa: ASSLAGGNIQY

len: 13
abundance: many
v_gene: TRBV28
CDR3aa: ASSSRWGRDQPQH

len: 8
abundance: few
v_gene: TRBV20-1
CDR3aa: SARDGTQY

len: 14
abundance: many
v_gene: TRBV2
CDR3aa: ASSWQWDWDTGELF

len: 14
abundance: many
v_gene: TRBV3-1
CDR3aa: ASSQSGTGQSYEQY

len: 12
abundance: many
v_gene: TRBV24-1
CDR3aa: ATNDGLVRAEQF

len: 11
abundance: many
v_gene: TRBV28
CDR3aa: ASSLSRGYGYT

len: 13
abundance: few
v_gene: TRBV12-5
CDR3aa: ASGLGDSFQETQY

len: 15
abundance: few
v_gene: TRBV5-7
CDR3aa: ASSFGTYQDTRNIQY

len: 13
abundance: many
v_gene: TRBV7-8
CDR3aa: ASSSDRASSYEQY

len: 13
abundance: few
v_gene: TRBV7-2
CDR3aa: ASSPQTGPSYEQY

len: 14
abundance: -
v_gene: TRBV9
CDR3aa: ASSVEALRGSYGYT